This T cell receptor beta chain appears in the sequencing data of a study of patients and donors after allogeneic stem cell transplantation. This clonotype has more than one count but fewer than ten. MiXCR, applied by TCRdb to the RT-PCR reads, yields one record per CDR3 protein. The profile shows 800,000 to 1,000,000 distinct CDR3 sequences, approximately 19% of them singletons. The V gene's germline CDR1 is SQVTM and CDR2 ANQGSEA. This CDR3 has 11 amino acids. The V end lost 5 bases, the J end lost 7 bases, and 10 bases lay between the germline ends. The sample comprised blood, either unsorted or a sorted T cell fraction (not recorded which). The rearrangement joins TRBV29-1 to TRBJ2-3, with D tentatively TRBD1 or TRBD2 (5 bases each). This receptor was taken from a human donor who was either an allogeneic HSCT recipient or a stem cell or donor lymphocyte infusion donor (not recorded which). It is not recorded whose cells these are; they may come from a transplant donor. CDR3 sequence: CSVQQGHTQYF. CDR3 DNA: TGCAGCGTTCAGCAGGGACATACGCAGTATTTT.